The present TCR beta chain was sequenced within a study of graft-versus-host responses after intestinal transplantation. Study at large: Each transplant was multivisceral, liver-intestinal, or isolated intestinal. Recipients uniformly received anti-thymocyte globulin induction, followed by tacrolimus and steroids for approximately 3 years.

About this clone: Its antigen is not identified.

General observations from the study: Some GvH clones appeared in ileal mucosa or blood before recipient bone marrow. Early post-transplant HvG declines were associated with peak circulating GvH clone levels.

Measured with immunoSEQ multiplex PCR; TCRdb has only the in-frame clones, and not every one. The sample lists more than 12,000 clones; about 60% were seen once. Germline values: CDR1 SQVTM, CDR2 ANQGSEA. The CDR3 totals 13 residues. Trimming shortened V by 2 bases and J by 3 bases, and 11 bases separated the two germline ends. Processed graft tissue released its intraepithelial and lamina propria lymphocytes. The rearrangement joins TRBV29-1 to TRBJ2-7, with D perhaps TRBD2 (5 bases). Source: ileum tissue, taken 524 days after transplant. The source of this sequence is a human patient who received an intestinal transplant, so some T cells may come from the graft donor. For the CDR3, the DNA is TGCAGCGTTGAATTTGAGGGTGGCTACGAGCAGTACTTC. It codes for CSVEFEGGYEQYF.